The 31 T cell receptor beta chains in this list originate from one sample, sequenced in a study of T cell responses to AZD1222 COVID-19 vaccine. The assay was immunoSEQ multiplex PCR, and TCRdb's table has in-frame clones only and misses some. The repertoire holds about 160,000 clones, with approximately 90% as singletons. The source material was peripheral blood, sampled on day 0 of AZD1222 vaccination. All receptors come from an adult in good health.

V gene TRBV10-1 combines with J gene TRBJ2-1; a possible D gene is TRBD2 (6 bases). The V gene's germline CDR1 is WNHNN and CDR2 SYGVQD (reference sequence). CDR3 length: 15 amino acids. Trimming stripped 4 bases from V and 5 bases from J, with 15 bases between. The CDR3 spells CASSVANRGNNEQFF. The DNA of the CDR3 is TGCGCCAGCAGTGTGGCTAATCGGGGGAACAATGAGCAGTTCTTC.

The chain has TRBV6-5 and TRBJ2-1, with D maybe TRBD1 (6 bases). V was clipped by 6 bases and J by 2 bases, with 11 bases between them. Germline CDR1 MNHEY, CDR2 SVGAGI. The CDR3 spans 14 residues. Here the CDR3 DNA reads TGTGCCAGCAGCCGTGGACAGCCCTACAATGAGCAGTTCTTC. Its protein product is CASSRGQPYNEQFF.

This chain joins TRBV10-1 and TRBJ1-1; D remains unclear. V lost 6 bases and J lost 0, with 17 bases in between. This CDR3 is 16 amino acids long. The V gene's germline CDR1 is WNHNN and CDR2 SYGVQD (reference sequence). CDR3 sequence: CASSPPRISLNTEAFF. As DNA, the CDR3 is TGCGCCAGCAGCCCGCCTCGTATTAGTTTGAACACTGAAGCTTTCTTT.

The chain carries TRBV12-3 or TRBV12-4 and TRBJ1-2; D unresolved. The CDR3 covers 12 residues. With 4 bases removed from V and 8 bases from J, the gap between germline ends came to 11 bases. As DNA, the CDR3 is TGTGCCAGCAGTTGGGCAGTTAACGGCTACACCTTC. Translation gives CASSWAVNGYTF.

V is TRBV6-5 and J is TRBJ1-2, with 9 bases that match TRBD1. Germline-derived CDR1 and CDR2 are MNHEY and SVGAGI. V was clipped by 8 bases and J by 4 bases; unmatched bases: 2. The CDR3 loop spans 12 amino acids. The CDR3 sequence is CASADRGYGYTF. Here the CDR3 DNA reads TGTGCCAGCGCGGACAGGGGCTATGGCTACACCTTC.

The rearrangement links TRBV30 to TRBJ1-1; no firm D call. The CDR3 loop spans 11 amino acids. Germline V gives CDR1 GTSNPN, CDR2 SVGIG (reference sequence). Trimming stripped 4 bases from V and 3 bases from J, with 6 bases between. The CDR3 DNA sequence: TGTGCCTGGAACCAGGACACTGAAGCTTTCTTT. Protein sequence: CAWNQDTEAFF.

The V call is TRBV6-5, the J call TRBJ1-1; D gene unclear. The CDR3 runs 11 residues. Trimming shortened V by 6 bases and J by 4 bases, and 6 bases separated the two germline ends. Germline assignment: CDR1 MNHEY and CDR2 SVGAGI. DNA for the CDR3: TGTGCCAGCAGCCGAGGCACTGAAGCTTTCTTT. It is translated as CASSRGTEAFF.

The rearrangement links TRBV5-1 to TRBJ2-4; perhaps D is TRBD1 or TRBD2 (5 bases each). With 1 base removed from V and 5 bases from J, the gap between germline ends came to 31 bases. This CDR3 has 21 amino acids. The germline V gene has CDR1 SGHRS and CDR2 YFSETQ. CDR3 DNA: TGCGCCAGCAGCTTGTATAATGGCCAGGTACATAAAGGGACCCTGGAAAACATTCAGTACTTC. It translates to CASSLYNGQVHKGTLENIQYF.

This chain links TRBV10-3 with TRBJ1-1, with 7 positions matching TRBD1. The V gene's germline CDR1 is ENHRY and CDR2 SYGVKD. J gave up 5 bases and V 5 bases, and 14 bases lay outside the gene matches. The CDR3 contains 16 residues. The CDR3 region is CAISSWDSPEETEAFF. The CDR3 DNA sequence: TGTGCCATCAGTAGTTGGGACAGCCCTGAGGAGACTGAAGCTTTCTTT.

The CDR3 loop is CASSWTRGGTDTQYF. The DNA of the CDR3 is TGTGCCAGCAGTTGGACGAGAGGGGGCACAGATACGCAGTATTTT. The V and J genes are TRBV6-5 and TRBJ2-3; D is tentatively TRBD1 or TRBD2 (5 bases each). The V and J ends lost 4 bases and 1 base respectively, with 12 bases between them. CDR3 length equals 15 residues. The germline V gene has CDR1 MNHEY and CDR2 SVGAGI.

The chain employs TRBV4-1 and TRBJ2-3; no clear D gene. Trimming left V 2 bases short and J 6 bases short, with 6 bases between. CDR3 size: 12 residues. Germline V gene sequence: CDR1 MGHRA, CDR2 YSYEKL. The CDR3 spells CASSQTIDTQYF. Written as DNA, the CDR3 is TGCGCCAGCAGCCAAACCATTGATACGCAGTATTTT.

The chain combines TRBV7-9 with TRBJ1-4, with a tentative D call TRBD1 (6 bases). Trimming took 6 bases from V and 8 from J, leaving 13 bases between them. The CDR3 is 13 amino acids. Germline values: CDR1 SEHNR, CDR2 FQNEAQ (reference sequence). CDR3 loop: CASRPTGPEKLFF. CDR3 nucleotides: TGTGCCAGCAGGCCGACAGGACCAGAAAAACTGTTTTTT.

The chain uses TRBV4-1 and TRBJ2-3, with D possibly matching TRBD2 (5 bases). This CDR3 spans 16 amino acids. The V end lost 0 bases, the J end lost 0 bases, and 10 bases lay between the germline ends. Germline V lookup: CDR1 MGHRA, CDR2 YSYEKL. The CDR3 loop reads CASSQEAAASTDTQYF. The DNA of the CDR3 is TGCGCCAGCAGCCAAGAAGCAGCGGCAAGCACAGATACGCAGTATTTT.

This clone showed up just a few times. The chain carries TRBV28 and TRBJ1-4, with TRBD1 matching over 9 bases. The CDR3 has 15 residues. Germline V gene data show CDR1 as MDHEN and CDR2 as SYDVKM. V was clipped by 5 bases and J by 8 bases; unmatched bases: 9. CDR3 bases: TGTGCCAGCAGTACTACAGGGGGCTCTGGCGAAAAACTGTTTTTT. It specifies CASSTTGGSGEKLFF.

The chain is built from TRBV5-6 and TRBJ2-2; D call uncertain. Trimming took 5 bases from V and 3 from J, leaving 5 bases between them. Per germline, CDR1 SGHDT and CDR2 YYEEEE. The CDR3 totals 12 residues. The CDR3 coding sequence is TGTGCCAGCAGTCGGGACACCGGGGAGCTGTTTTTT. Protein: CASSRDTGELFF.

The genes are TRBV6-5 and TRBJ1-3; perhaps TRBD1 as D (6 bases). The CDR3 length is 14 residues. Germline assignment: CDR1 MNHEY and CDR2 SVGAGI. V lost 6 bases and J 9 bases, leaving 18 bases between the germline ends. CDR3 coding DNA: TGTGCCAGCAGCCCCGGGGGCCGGGCGGGCACCATATATTTT. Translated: CASSPGGRAGTIYF.

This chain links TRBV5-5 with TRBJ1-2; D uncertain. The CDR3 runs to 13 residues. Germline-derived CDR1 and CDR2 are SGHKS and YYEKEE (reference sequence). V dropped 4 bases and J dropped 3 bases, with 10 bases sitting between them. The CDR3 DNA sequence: TGTGCCAGCAGCCTAGCCCCCGACTATGGCTACACCTTC. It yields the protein CASSLAPDYGYTF.

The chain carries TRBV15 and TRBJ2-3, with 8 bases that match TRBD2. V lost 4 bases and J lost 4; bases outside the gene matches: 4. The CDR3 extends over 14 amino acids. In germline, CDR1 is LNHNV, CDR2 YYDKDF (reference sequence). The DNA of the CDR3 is TGTGCCACCAGCAAACCCGGGAGGGCAGATACGCAGTATTTT. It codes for CATSKPGRADTQYF.

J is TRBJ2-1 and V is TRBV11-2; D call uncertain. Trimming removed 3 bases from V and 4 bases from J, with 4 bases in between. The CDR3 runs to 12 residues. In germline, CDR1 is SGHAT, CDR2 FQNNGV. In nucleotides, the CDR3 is TGTGCCAGCAGCTTTCAGTACAATGAGCAGTTCTTC. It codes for CASSFQYNEQFF.

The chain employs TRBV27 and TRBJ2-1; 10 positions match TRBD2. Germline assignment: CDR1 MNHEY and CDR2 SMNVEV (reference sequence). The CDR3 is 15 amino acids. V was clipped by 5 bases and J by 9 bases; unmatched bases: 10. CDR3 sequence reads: CASSQSGGAGSEQFF. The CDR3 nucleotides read TGTGCCAGCAGTCAAAGCGGGGGGGCCGGGAGTGAGCAGTTCTTC.

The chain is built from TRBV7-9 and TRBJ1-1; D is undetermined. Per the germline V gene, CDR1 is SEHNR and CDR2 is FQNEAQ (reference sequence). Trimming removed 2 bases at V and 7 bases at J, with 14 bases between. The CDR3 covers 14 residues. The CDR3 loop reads CASSLNIGRDEAFF. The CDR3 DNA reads TGTGCCAGCAGCTTAAATATTGGAAGGGATGAAGCTTTCTTT. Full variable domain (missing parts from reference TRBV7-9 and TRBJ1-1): DTGVSQNPRHKITKRGQNVTFRCDPISEHNRLYWYRQTLGQGPEFLTYFQNEAQLEKSRLLSDRFSAERPKGSFSTLEIQRTEQGDSAMYLCASSLNIGRDEAFFGQGTRLTVV.

The CDR3 DNA reads TGTGCCAGTAAACGACTAGACATAAGCACAGATACGCAGTATTTT. Translation: CASKRLDISTDTQYF. The chain employs TRBV6-5 and TRBJ2-3; possible D gene TRBD2, 6 bases. The CDR3 consists of 15 residues. Trimming pared 9 bases from V and 0 bases from J, leaving 16 bases between. Per the germline V gene, CDR1 is MNHEY and CDR2 is SVGAGI.

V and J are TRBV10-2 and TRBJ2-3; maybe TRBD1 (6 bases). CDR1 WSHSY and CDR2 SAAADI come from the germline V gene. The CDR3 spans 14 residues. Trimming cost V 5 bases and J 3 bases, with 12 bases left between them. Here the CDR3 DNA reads TGCGCCAGCAGTTACCGGGACATGACAGATACGCAGTATTTT. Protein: CASSYRDMTDTQYF.

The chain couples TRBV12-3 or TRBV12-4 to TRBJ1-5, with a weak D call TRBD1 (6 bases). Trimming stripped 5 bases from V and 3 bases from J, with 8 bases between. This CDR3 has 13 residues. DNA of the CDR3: TGTGCCAGCAGTCGACAGGTCAATCAGCCCCAGCATTTT. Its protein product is CASSRQVNQPQHF.

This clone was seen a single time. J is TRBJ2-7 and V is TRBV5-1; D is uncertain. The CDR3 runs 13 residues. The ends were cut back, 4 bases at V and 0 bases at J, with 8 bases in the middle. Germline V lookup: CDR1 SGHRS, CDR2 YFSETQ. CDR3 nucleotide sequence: TGCGCCAGCAGCCCTCCGAGCTCCTACGAGCAGTACTTC. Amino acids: CASSPPSSYEQYF.

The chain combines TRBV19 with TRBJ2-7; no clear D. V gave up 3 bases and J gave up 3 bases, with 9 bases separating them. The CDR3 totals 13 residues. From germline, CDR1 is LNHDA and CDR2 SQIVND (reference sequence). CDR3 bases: TGTGCCAGTAGTATCGGTCGGAACTACGAGCAGTACTTC. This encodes CASSIGRNYEQYF.

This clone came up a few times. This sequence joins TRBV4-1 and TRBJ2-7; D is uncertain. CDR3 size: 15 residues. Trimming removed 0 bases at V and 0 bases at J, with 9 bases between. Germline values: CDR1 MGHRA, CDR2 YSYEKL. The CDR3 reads CASSQDDFGSYEQYV. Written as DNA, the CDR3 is TGCGCCAGCAGCCAAGACGACTTCGGCTCCTACGAGCAGTACGTC.

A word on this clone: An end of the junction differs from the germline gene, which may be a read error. The CDR3 region has the DNA TGTGCTAGCAGCCTTGGGGGCTCCGGGACGCGTGAGACCCAGTACTTC. Encoded protein: CASSLGGSGTRETQYF. The J gene is TRBJ2-5, the V gene TRBV7-7, with a possible D match to TRBD1 (6 bases). From germline, CDR1 is SSHAT and CDR2 FNYEAQ (reference sequence). CDR3 length: 16 amino acids.

CDR3 bases: TGCGCCAGCAGCTCCGGACTAGTCTCCTACAATGAGCAGTTCTTC. Protein: CASSSGLVSYNEQFF. This chain uses TRBV5-1 with TRBJ2-1; 7 bases agree with TRBD2. V lost 3 bases and J lost 0; bases outside the gene matches: 3. The germline V gene encodes CDR1 SGHRS and CDR2 YFSETQ. The CDR3 runs to 15 residues.

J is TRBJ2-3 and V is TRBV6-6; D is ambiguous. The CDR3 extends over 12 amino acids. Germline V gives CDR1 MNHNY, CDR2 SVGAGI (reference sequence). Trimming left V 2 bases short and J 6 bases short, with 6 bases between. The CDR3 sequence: CASSYPTDTQYF. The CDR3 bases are TGTGCCAGCAGTTACCCCACCGATACGCAGTATTTT.

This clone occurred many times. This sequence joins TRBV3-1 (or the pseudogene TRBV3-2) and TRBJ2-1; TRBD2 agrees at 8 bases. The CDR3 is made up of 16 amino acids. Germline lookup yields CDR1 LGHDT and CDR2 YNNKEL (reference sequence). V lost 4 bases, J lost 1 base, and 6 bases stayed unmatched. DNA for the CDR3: TGTGCCAGCAGCCCACTAGCGGAGCTTTCCTACAATGAGCAGTTCTTC. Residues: CASSPLAELSYNEQFF.